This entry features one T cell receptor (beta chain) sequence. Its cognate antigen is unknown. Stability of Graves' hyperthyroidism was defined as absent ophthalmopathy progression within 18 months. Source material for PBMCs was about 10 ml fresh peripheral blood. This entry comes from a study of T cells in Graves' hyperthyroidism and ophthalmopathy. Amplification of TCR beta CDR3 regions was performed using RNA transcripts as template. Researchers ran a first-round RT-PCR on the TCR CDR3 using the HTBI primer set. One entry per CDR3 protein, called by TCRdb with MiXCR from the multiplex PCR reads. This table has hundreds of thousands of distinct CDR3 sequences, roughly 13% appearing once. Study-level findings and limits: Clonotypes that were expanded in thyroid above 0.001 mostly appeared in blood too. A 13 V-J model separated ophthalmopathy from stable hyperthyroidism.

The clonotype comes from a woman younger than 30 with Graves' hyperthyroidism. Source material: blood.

This CDR3 reads CASSSRTATMETQYF. CDR3 DNA sequence: TGTGCCAGCAGTTCCCGGACCGCCACCATGGAGACCCAGTACTTC. The V call is TRBV27, the J call TRBJ2-5, with D hard to call. The germline CDR1 and CDR2 sequences are MNHEY and SMNVEV (reference sequence). The ends were cut back, 4 bases at V and 5 bases at J, with 17 bases in the middle. CDR3 length: 15 amino acids.